Given below is one T cell receptor beta chain in context. What it binds is not known. The record originates from a study of identifying expanded T cells in peripheral blood. Study-level points and caveats: Across healthy donors, higher total template counts meant significantly greater roughly two-week count variance. Technical replicates showed about 1.2 changed clones; two weeks around 15; four weeks 19.

Sequencing was performed with immunoSEQ multiplex PCR; in TCRdb, only in-frame clones are kept and a portion is missing. The table records more than 45,000 clones, about nine tenths of them present only once. Sequencing was done on a sample of blood. The TCR was taken from a person between 18 and 75 years old in good health.

CDR3 sequence (DNA): TGTGCCAGCAGCGTAGTGAGCGGTAATGGTGGATACGAGCAGTACTTC. This translates into CASSVVSGNGGYEQYF. The chain joins TRBV9 to TRBJ2-7; a possible D gene is TRBD2 (5 bases). In germline, CDR1 is SGDLS, CDR2 YYNGEE. The CDR3 spans 16 residues. Trimming took 0 bases from V and 4 from J, leaving 17 bases between them.